What follows describes a single TCR beta chain. Its recognized antigen is unknown. Per-base qualities were not stored, and no clone one base away is much larger. Using the deep immunoSEQ assay, TCR CDR3 regions were amplified from genomic DNA by multiplex PCR. Extracted genomic DNA from each cell subset was spread evenly across all wells of several immunoSEQ 96-well plates, with each plate serving as a replicate. For sorted subsets, roughly 190 ng of genomic DNA, equivalent to some 30,000 T cell genomes, went into each replicate PCR. Purified libraries were measured with a Qubit 3.0 fluorometer, size-checked on a Bioanalyzer 2100, and measured again with the KAPA Library Quantification kit. Every immunoSEQ 96-well plate was sequenced on a dedicated single-read 150-cycle Illumina NextSeq 550 flow cell. Per the original workflow: Because the immunoSEQ output held only junctional sequences and lacked quality scores, the filtering could not match the filtering applied to full-length reads. Sequences were annotated with PyIR, a Python wrapper for IgBLAST v1.9, and V/J genes and CDR3 were assigned using IMGT germline references. Reads were removed for weak V/J assignments (E-value above 1e-6), missing CDR3, stop codons, out-of-frame junctions, or ambiguous translated residues. V3J clonotypes were defined as sequences sharing an identical inferred V gene, J gene, and CDR3 amino acid sequence. Percentage overlap between repertoires was computed as shared unique clonotypes divided by the size of the smaller repertoire. RTK rarefaction, the Chao1 estimator, and Recon v2.1 estimates of unobserved clonotypes were used to assess repertoire richness. OLGA was used to compute generation probabilities for all TCRbeta clonotypes that the gDNA method yielded from several donors. TCRdb limited this immuneACCESS table to in-frame rearrangements with V and J called. A share of clones is missing; checked studies link under half to unresolved V genes, and the rest is unexplained. V and J calls and clone size come straight from that table; D and trimming were deduced from the DNA. Recorded for this sample are about 2.2 million clones; roughly 91% of them occurred a single time. Jointly, the top ten make up 1.7% of the sample.

CD8 naive samples consisted of CD45RO-negative cells that were positively selected for CCR7, yielding a CD45RA+CCR7+ population without TemRA cells. The donors were healthy, HIV-negative adults who had no recently reported acute infections or vaccinations. Only Caucasian adults living in Nashville, Tennessee, USA were represented among the donors. Blood was collected by leukapheresis, and PBMCs were isolated by Ficoll-Histopaque density gradient centrifugation and then cryopreserved in liquid nitrogen vapor phase. Analytical flow cytometry was used to check the purity and quantity of every magnetically sorted T cell population. From each sorted fraction, genomic DNA was isolated and quantified by UV absorbance on a Nanodrop 2000c. Between the V and J ends, shortened by 5 bases and 2 bases respectively, the junction contains 17 bases. The CDR3 starts with the cysteine, ends with the phenylalanine, and has 15 residues. Just the 45-base CDR3 DNA is kept, in frame starting at base 1. Reading the germline V gene gives CDR1 SGHRS and CDR2 YFSETQ.

The data were taken from a study of shared clonotypes between healthy human individuals (dated by TCRdb to between 2020 and 2021). Some background on the complete study: Three men and a couple of women, aged 18 to 49 years, made up the cohort. Leukapheresis yielded between about 0.94 and 9.5 billion PBMCs per donor. Different laboratories and diverse techniques were used to prepare libraries and sequence TCR repertoires, to increase sequencing depth and limit assay-specific biases. Blood TCR repertoires of a handful of healthy adults were deeply sequenced to estimate repertoire size and the extent of clonotype sharing between individuals. For each donor, CD4 naive and CD4 memory were each given three plates, CD8 naive was given two plates, and CD8 memory was given one plate. Beyond this particular receptor, the publication reports: Across a few donors, roughly 5% of naive CD4, roughly 3.5% of naive CD8, under 2.5% of memory CD4, and about 0.44% of memory CD8 clonotypes were shared. Compared with non-shared clonotypes, the clonotypes found in all four sorted-subset donors had higher generation probabilities. Rarefaction of sorted-subset datasets indicated incomplete sequencing despite the large sequencing depth. Pairwise subsampling led to the expectation that sequencing depth would affect the degree of clonotype sharing among donors. Sampling was restricted to blood, and TCR repertoires in tissues likely differ from the TCR repertoires found in blood. Naive subsets generally had larger estimated clonotype richness than memory subsets did. The genetic and exposure-history diversity represented was limited by the small number of donors.

This receptor chain uses TRBV5-1 and TRBJ2-7; the D gene is perhaps TRBD1 or TRBD2, each of them matching over 5 bases. The sequencing input was naive CD8+ T cells from PBMCs. The cell subset or site label, as the study defines it: CD45RA+CCR7+. This receptor was taken from a man between 18 and 29 years old in good health. Some clones in this sample may be carry-over from other donors' samples. CDR3 reads: CASRDPGLSTYEQYF. The nucleotide sequence reads as follows: TGCGCCAGCAGGGATCCGGGGCTTTCTACCTACGAGCAGTACTTC.